The 5 T cell receptor beta chains reported below all come from one sample, sequenced in a study of blood T cells in healthy people across ages. The authors ran a second PCR of about 7 to 12 cycles using a sample-barcoded 5' primer and a J-beta primer mix. In TCRdb, the 5' RACE reads were re-called with MiXCR into one record per CDR3 protein. The sample shows 1.5 million to 2 million distinct CDR3 sequences, 25% to 30% of them seen only once. The sample was blood. The receptors shown here come from a young woman in good health.

Ten or more counts support this clonotype. The V gene is TRBV10-1, the J gene TRBJ2-5; D not resolved. Trimming took 4 bases from V and 0 from J, leaving 9 bases between them. The germline V gene has CDR1 WNHNN and CDR2 SYGVQD (reference sequence). The CDR3 is 14 amino acids. CDR3 bases: TGCGCCAGCAGTGTTGGCCCGTACCAAGAGACCCAGTACTTC. The encoded protein is CASSVGPYQETQYF.

V and J are TRBV2 and TRBJ2-3; D is perhaps TRBD2 (6 bases). Germline V gives CDR1 SNHLY, CDR2 FYNNEI. The CDR3 has 15 amino acids. Trimming left V 7 bases short and J 0 bases short, with 14 bases between. CDR3 sequence: CASKHGGTSTDTQYF. The CDR3 DNA sequence: TGTGCCAGCAAACATGGCGGGACTAGCACAGATACGCAGTATTTT. Combining the CDR3 with reference TRBV2 and TRBJ2-3 gives the whole variable domain EPEVTQTPSHQVTQMGQEVILRCVPISNHLYFYWYRQILGQKVEFLVSFYNNEISEKSEIFDDQFSVERPDGSNFTLKIRSTKLEDSAMYFCASKHGGTSTDTQYFGPGTRLTVL.

Comments on this clonotype: A much more abundant neighbour one base away suggests this may be a read error. CDR3 region: CTSSLSEQYF. For the CDR3, the DNA is TGTACCAGCAGCTTATCCGAGCAGTACTTC. The V call is TRBV7-9, the J call TRBJ2-7; no clear D gene. The CDR3 spans 10 residues. Germline V gene sequence: CDR1 SEHNR, CDR2 FQNEAQ (reference sequence).

This clonotype occurred a few times. V is TRBV3-1 and J is TRBJ2-5; 7 bases align to TRBD1. Germline values: CDR1 LGHDT, CDR2 YNNKEL (reference sequence). The CDR3 length is 15 residues. The trim removed 4 bases at V and 1 base at J, leaving 6 bases unmatched. The CDR3 region has the DNA TGTGCCAGCAGCCGTTCCTCAGGGGGCCAAGAGACCCAGTACTTC. It translates to CASSRSSGGQETQYF.

This clonotype was counted at least ten times. The chain couples TRBV7-8 to TRBJ1-4; D ambiguous. Looked up from germline, CDR1 is SGHVS and CDR2 is FQNEAQ. Trimming removed 4 bases at V and 5 bases at J, with 14 bases between. This CDR3 region has 15 residues. CDR3 nucleotides: TGTGCCAGCAGCTCCACCGGACGGTCGAATGAAAAACTGTTTTTT. Amino acids: CASSSTGRSNEKLFF.